This TCR beta chain was found in a study of T cell clonotyping in hematopoietic cell transplantation. This CDR3 has 13 amino acids. CDR1 and CDR2 (germline): MDHEN, SYDVKM. Trimming removed 3 bases from V and 6 bases from J; junction bases left unmatched: 3. Repertoires were generated with immunoSEQ multiplex PCR, while TCRdb's copy carries only in-frame clones and drops some. The sample shows about 16,000 clones, 70% to 75% of them seen only once. Whole-study findings and limits: Higher Inverse Simpson Index values in graft donor and pretransplant recipient predicted broader posttransplant TCR diversity. Recipient TCR diversity dropped after transplant; expanded clonotypes rose from day 30 to 180. Few recipient clonotypes overlapped donors; over 97% were de novo at given depth.

As to this clone: The antigen remains undetermined.

The sample was peripheral blood mononuclear cells. The J gene is TRBJ2-3, the V gene TRBV28, with 7 bases identical to TRBD2. This TCR came from an older woman in good health. Some clones in this sample may be carry-over from other donors' samples. The CDR3 spells CASSFLGGDTQYF. CDR3 DNA: TGTGCCAGCAGTTTTTTGGGAGGGGATACGCAGTATTTT.